This T cell receptor (beta chain) originates from a study of blood T cell repertoires in COVID-19. At the level of the study: Acute and convalescent COVID-19 specimens originated in the United States, Italy and Spain. PBMCs, B-cell-depleted T cells, or T cells provided the cDNA or gDNA that made up the material.

This clone was recorded only once. In the original workflow: Quantification of nucleated cells was approximated via reference gene primer amplification. Assay: immunoSEQ multiplex PCR; the TCRdb copy retains only in-frame clones and omits some. The V and J calls and clone size are taken from that table; D and trimming were inferred from the DNA. The sample lists tens of thousands of clones, 70% to 90% occurring once. V was clipped by 3 bases and J by 7 bases; unmatched bases: 8. The germline V gene has CDR1 LGHDT and CDR2 YNNKEL (reference sequence). The CDR3 runs to 16 residues. The sequenced sample consisted of peripheral blood. This receptor was taken from a man aged 45-60 years with active COVID-19. The genes are TRBV3-1 (or the pseudogene TRBV3-2) and TRBJ2-7; 14 nucleotides match TRBD2. The CDR3 DNA follows: TGTGCCAGCAGCCACGCCCGGACTAGCGGGGGGTATGAGCAGTACTTC. This gives the protein CASSHARTSGGYEQYF.